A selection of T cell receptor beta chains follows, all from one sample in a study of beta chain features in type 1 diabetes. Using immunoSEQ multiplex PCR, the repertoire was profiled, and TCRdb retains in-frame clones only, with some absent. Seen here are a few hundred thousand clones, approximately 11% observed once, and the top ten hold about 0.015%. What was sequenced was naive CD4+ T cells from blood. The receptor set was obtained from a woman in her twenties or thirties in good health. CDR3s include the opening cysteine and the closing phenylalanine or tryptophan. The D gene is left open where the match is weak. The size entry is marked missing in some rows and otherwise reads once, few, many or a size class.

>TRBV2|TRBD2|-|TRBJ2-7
CAGLGSGRPTTYEQYF
TGTGCCGGACTGGGGAGCGGGAGGCCCACGACCTACGAGCAGTACTTC
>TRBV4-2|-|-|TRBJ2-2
CASSLANTGELFF
TGTGCCAGCAGCCTAGCGAACACCGGGGAGCTGTTTTTT
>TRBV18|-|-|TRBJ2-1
CASSPASGYEQFF
TGTGCCAGCTCACCCGCCTCAGGGTACGAGCAGTTCTTC
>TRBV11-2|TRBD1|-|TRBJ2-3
CASSFRTGGTDTQYF
TGTGCCAGCAGCTTCAGGACAGGGGGCACAGATACGCAGTATTTT
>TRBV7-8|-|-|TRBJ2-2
CASSRSGVNTGELFF
TGTGCCAGCAGCCGCAGCGGTGTGAACACCGGGGAGCTGTTTTTT
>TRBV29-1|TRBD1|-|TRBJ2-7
CSFRRQGAYEQYF
TGCAGCTTCCGAAGACAGGGGGCGTACGAGCAGTACTTC
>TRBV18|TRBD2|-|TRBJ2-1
CASSPLNLAGGLNEQFF
TGTGCCAGCTCCCCCCTGAACCTAGCGGGAGGGCTCAATGAGCAGTTCTTC
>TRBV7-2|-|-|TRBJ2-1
CASTRAGTYNEQFF
TGTGCCAGTACGAGGGCGGGAACCTACAATGAGCAGTTCTTC
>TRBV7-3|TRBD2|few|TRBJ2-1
CASSLAGGPSRNEQFF
TGTGCCAGCAGCTTAGCGGGAGGGCCTAGTCGAAATGAGCAGTTCTTC
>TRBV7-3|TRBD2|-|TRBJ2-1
CASSLAGTSGFGEQFF
TGTGCCAGCAGCTTGGCCGGGACTAGCGGGTTCGGTGAGCAGTTCTTC
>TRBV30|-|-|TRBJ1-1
CAWSVHGGTEAFF
TGTGCCTGGAGTGTACACGGGGGAACTGAAGCTTTCTTT
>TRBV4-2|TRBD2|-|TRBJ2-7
CASSQDLLAGALSYEQYF
TGTGCCAGCAGCCAAGATCTGCTAGCGGGGGCCCTCTCCTACGAGCAGTACTTC
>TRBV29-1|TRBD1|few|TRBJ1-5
CSTSTGGDQPQHF
TGCAGCACAAGCACAGGGGGCGATCAGCCCCAGCATTTT
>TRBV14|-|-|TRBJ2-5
CASSQDQTRQETQYF
TGTGCCAGCAGCCAAGATCAGACAAGACAAGAGACCCAGTACTTC
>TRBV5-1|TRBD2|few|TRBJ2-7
CASSFKREGDEQYF
TGCGCCAGCAGCTTCAAGCGGGAGGGGGACGAGCAGTACTTC
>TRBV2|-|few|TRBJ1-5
CASSGGGLNQPQHF
TGTGCCAGCAGTGGGGGCGGCCTCAATCAGCCCCAGCATTTT
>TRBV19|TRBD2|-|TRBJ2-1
CASSVLLAGGYNEQFF
TGTGCCAGTAGTGTTCTTCTAGCGGGGGGCTACAATGAGCAGTTCTTC
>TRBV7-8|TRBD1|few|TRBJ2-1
CASSLIVGQGFYNEQFF
TGTGCCAGCAGCCTTATTGTGGGACAGGGATTTTACAATGAGCAGTTCTTC
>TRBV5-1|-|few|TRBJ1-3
CASSLGGTSSGNTIYF
TGCGCCAGCAGCTTGGGTGGGACATCCTCTGGAAACACCATATATTTT
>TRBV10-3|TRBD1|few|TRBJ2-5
CAISGQGDRETQYF
TGTGCCATCAGTGGACAGGGGGACAGAGAGACCCAGTACTTC
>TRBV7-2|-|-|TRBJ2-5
CASNTGTYQETQYF
TGTGCCAGCAACACCGGGACATACCAAGAGACCCAGTACTTC
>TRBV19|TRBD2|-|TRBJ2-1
CASSIGSSGRFNEQFF
TGTGCCAGTAGTATAGGGTCTAGCGGGAGATTCAATGAGCAGTTCTTC
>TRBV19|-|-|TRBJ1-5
CASSIFEGPFGRTNQPQHF
TGTGCCAGTAGTATCTTTGAAGGGCCGTTCGGGAGGACTAATCAGCCCCAGCATTTT
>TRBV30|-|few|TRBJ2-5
CAWSVPVVETQYF
TGTGCCTGGAGTGTACCGGTCGTGGAGACCCAGTACTTC
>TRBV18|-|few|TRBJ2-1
CASSPQGNNEQFF
TGTGCCAGCTCACCCCAGGGGAACAATGAGCAGTTCTTC
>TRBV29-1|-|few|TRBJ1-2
CSVVKGGTNYGYTF
TGCAGCGTTGTTAAGGGAGGTACTAACTATGGCTACACCTTC
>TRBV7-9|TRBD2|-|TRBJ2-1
CASSSRLAGVVYNEQFF
TGTGCCAGCAGCTCACGACTAGCGGGAGTCGTCTACAATGAGCAGTTCTTC
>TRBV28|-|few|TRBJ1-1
CASSLRGVSFEAFF
TGTGCCAGCAGTTTGCGGGGGGTATCCTTTGAAGCTTTCTTT
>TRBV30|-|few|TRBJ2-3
CAWSAQPYHTQYF
TGTGCCTGGAGTGCACAACCTTATCATACGCAGTATTTT
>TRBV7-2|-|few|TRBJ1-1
CASSSQGQGNTEAFF
TGTGCCAGCAGCTCTCAGGGGCAGGGGAACACTGAAGCTTTCTTT
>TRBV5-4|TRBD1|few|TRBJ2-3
CASSLGSADRGRADTQYF
TGTGCCAGCAGCTTGGGGTCCGCGGACAGGGGGCGTGCAGATACGCAGTATTTT
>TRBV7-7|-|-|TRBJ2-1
CASSSVGLDNEQFF
TGTGCTAGCAGCAGCGTTGGTCTTGACAATGAGCAGTTCTTC
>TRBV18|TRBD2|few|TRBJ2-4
CASSPGLAEKNIQYF
TGTGCCAGCTCACCGGGACTAGCCGAAAAAAACATTCAGTACTTC
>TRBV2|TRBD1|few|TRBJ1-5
CASSPGGDQPQHF
TGTGCCAGCAGTCCAGGGGGCGATCAGCCCCAGCATTTT
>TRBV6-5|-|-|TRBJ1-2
CASSYGRHGGYTF
TGTGCCAGCAGTTATGGCAGGCACGGTGGCTACACCTTC
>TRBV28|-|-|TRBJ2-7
CASSFFRTGLIEQYF
TGTGCCAGCAGTTTCTTCAGGACTGGGCTTATTGAGCAGTACTTC
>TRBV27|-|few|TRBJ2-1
CASSLSRQFYNEQFF
TGTGCCAGCAGTCTAAGCCGACAGTTTTACAATGAGCAGTTCTTC
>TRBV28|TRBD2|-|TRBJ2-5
CVIAPTSGAVETQYF
TGTGTCATCGCTCCGACTAGCGGGGCGGTAGAGACCCAGTACTTC
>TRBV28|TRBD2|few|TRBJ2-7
CASSLSSSGSSYEQYF
TGTGCCAGCAGTTTATCATCTAGCGGATCCTCCTACGAGCAGTACTTC
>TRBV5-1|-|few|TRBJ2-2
CASSSRTENTGELFF
TGCGCCAGCAGCTCAAGGACAGAAAACACCGGGGAGCTGTTTTTT
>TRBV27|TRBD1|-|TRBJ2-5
CASSSLAGGETQYF
TGTGCCAGCAGTTCCCTGGCAGGGGGAGAGACCCAGTACTTC